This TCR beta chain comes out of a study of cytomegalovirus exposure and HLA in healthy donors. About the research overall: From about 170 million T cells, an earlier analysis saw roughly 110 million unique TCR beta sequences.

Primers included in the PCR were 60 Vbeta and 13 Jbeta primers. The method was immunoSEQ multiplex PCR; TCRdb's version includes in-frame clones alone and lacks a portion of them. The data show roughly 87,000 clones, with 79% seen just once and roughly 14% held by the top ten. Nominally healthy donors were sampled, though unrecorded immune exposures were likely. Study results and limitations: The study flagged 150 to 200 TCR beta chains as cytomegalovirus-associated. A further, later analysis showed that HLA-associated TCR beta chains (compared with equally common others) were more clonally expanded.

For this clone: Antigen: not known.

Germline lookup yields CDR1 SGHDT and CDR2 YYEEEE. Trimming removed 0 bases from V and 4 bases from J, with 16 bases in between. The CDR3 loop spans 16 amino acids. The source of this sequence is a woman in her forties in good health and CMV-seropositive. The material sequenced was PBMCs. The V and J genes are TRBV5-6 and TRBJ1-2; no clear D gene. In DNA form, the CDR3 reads TGTGCCAGCAGCTTGGAACCGGGAGGATCCTCCTATGGCTACACCTTC. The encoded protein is CASSLEPGGSSYGYTF.